The 3 T cell receptor beta chains reported below all come from one sample, sequenced in a study of molecular identifiers for immune sequencing clone quantification. TCRdb reprocessed the PCR reads with MiXCR, giving one entry per CDR3 protein. There are over 550,000 distinct CDR3 sequences in the sample; around 25% occur only once, and about 0.73% lies in the top ten. Sequencing was carried out using naive CD8+ T cells from blood, with Jurkat cell RNA spiked in. Subset described: FACS-sorted CD8+CD4-CCR7+CD45RA+ naive T cells. The origin of the receptors is a human donor in good health. Some libraries in this study had Jurkat cell RNA spiked in.

As concerns this clonotype: This may arise from a read error, as a much more abundant clone is one base away. The V and J genes are TRBV6-6 and TRBJ2-1, with D possibly being TRBD2 (6 bases). CDR1 is MNHNY and CDR2 is SVGAGI in the germline V gene (reference sequence). This CDR3 comprises 15 residues. The CDR3 sequence is CASSYDGSSYNGQFF. Here the CDR3 DNA reads TGTGCCAGCAGTTACGACGGGAGCTCCTACAATGGGCAGTTCTTC.

The chain has TRBV27 and TRBJ2-7; 7 bases match TRBD1. Trimming removed 3 bases from V and 3 bases from J; junction bases left unmatched: 5. Germline loops: CDR1 MNHEY, CDR2 SMNVEV (reference sequence). The CDR3 totals 14 residues. CDR3 protein: CASSFGQVGYEQYF. The CDR3, as DNA: TGTGCCAGCAGTTTCGGACAGGTGGGCTACGAGCAGTACTTC.

This chain links TRBV12-3 or TRBV12-4 with TRBJ2-1, with TRBD2 matching over 11 bases. With V trimmed by 5 bases and J by 3 bases, 6 bases remained unmatched. CDR3 size: 16 residues. The CDR3 bases are TGTGCCAGCAGTCCAAAACTAGCGGGAGTCTACAATGAGCAGTTCTTC. The encoded protein is CASSPKLAGVYNEQFF.